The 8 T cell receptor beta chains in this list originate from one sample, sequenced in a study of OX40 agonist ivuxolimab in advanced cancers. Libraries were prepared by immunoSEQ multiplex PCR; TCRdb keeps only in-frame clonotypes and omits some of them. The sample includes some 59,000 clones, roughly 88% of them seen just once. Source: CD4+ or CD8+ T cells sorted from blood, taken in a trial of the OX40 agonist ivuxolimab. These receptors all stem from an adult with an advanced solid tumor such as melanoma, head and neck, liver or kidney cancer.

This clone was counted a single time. The CDR3 DNA reads TGTGCCAGCAGCTTATCCGCTGTTTTCGAGACCCAGTACTTC. This translates into CASSLSAVFETQYF. The V gene is TRBV7-8, the J gene TRBJ2-5; no clear D gene. The germline V and J ends were trimmed by 2 bases and 5 bases, with 12 bases remaining between them. The CDR3 has 14 residues. Looked up from germline, CDR1 is SGHVS and CDR2 is FQNEAQ.

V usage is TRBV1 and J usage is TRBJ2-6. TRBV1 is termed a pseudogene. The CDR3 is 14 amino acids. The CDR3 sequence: CTSRNRGRANVLTF. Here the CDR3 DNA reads TGCACCAGCAGGAATCGTGGTCGGGCCAACGTCCTGACTTTC.

The DNA for the CDR3 is TGTGCCAGGGGGAATGGAGGTGCGACCTACGAGCAGTACTTC. The encoded protein is CARGNGGATYEQYF. This sequence joins TRBV21-1 and TRBJ2-7; the table calls TRBD2, which could not be checked here. TRBV21-1 is assigned pseudogene status. The CDR3 has 14 residues.

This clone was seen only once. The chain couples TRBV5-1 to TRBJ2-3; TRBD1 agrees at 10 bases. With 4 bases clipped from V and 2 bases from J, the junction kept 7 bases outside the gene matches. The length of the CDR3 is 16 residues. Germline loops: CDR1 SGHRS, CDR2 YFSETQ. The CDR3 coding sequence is TGCGCCAGCAGCCAGGAGACAGGGGGCTTCACAGATACGCAGTATTTT. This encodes CASSQETGGFTDTQYF.

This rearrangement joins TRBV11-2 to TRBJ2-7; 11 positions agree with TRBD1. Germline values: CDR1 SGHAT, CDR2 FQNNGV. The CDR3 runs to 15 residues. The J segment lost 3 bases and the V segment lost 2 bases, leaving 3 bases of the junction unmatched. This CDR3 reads CASSLKGTGGYEQYF. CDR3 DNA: TGTGCCAGCAGCTTAAAGGGGACAGGGGGCTACGAGCAGTACTTC.

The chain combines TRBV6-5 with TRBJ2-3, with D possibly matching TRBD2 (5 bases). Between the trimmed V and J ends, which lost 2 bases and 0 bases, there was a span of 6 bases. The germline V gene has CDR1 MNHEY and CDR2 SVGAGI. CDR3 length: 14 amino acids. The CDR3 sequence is CASSYRESTDTQYF. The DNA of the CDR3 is TGTGCCAGCAGTTACCGGGAAAGCACAGATACGCAGTATTTT.

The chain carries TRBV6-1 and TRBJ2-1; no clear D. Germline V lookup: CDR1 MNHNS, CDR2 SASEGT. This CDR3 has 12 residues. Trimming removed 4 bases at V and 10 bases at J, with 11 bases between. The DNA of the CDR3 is TGTGCCAGCAGTGGAGCGAGACGAGAGCAGTTCTTC. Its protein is CASSGARREQFF.

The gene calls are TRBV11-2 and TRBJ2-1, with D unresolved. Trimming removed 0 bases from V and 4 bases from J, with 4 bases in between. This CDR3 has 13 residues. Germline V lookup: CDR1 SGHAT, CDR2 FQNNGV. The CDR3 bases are TGTGCCAGCAGCTTAGAACCTTACAATGAGCAGTTCTTC. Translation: CASSLEPYNEQFF.